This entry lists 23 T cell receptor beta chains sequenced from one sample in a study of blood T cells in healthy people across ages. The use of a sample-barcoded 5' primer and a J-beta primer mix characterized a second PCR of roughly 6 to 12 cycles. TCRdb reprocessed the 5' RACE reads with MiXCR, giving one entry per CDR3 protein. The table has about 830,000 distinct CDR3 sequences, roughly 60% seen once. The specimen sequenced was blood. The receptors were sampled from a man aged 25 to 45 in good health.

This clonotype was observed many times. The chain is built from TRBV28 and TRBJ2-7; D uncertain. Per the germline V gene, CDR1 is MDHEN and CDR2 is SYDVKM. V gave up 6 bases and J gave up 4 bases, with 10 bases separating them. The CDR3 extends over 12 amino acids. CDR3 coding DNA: TGTGCCAGCAGCCCACCCTATTACGAGCAGTACTTC. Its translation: CASSPPYYEQYF.

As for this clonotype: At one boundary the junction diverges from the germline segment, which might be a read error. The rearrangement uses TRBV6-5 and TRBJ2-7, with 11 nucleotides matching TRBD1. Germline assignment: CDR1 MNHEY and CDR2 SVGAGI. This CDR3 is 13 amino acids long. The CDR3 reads CACRGQGVNEQYF. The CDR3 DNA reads TGTGCCTGCAGGGGACAGGGGGTCAACGAGCAGTACTTC.

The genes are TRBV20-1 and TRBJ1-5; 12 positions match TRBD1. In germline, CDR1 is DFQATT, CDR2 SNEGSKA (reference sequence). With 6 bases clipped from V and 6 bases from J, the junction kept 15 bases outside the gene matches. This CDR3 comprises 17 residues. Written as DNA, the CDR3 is TGCAGTGCATCAAGCGGGACAGGGGGCTTCGGTGGTCAGCCCCAGCATTTT. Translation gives CSASSGTGGFGGQPQHF.

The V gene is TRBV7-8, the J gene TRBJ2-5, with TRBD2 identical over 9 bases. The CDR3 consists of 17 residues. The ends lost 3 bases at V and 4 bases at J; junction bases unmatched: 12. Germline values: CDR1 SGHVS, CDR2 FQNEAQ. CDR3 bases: TGTGCCAGCAGCTTTCGGCTAGCGGGGTCAGAAGGAGAGACCCAGTACTTC. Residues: CASSFRLAGSEGETQYF.

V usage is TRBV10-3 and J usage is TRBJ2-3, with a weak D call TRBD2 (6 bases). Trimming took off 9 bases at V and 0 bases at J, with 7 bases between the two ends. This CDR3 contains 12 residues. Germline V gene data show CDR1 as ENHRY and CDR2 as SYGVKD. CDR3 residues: CAIGTSTDTQYF. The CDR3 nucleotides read TGTGCCATAGGGACTAGCACAGATACGCAGTATTTT.

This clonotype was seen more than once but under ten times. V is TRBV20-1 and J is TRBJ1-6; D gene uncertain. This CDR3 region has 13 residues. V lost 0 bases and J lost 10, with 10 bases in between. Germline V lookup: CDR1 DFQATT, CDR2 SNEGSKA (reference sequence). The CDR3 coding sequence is TGCAGTGCTAGAGATCAAATGGAGTCACCCCTCCACTTT. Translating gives CSARDQMESPLHF.

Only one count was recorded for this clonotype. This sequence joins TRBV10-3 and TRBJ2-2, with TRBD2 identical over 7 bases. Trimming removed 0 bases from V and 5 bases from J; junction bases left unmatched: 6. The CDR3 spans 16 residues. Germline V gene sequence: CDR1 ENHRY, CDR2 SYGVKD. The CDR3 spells CAISESRTGRTGELFF. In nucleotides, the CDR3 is TGTGCCATCAGTGAGTCGCGAACCGGGAGGACCGGGGAGCTGTTTTTT.

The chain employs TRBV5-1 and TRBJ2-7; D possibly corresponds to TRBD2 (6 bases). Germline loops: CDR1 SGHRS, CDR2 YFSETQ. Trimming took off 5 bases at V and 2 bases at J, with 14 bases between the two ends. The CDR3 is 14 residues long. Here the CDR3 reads CASSQTGGPYEQYF. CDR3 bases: TGCGCCAGCAGTCAGACCGGGGGACCCTACGAGCAGTACTTC.

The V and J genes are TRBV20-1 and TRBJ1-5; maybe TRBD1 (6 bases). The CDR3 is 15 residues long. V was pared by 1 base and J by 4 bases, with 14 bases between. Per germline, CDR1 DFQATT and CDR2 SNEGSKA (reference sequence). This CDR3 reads CSARAPGQQNQPQHF. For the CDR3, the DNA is TGCAGTGCTAGAGCACCCGGACAGCAGAATCAGCCCCAGCATTTT.

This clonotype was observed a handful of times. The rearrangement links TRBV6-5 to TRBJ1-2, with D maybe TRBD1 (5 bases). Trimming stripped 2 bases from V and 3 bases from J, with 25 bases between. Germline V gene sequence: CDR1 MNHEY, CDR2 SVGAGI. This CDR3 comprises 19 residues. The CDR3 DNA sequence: TGTGCCAGCAGTTACGCCCCCTGGTCGACAAACTCGGGGGACTATGGCTACACCTTC. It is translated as CASSYAPWSTNSGDYGYTF.

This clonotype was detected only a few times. CDR3: CASSRQEGLGETQYF. Here the CDR3 DNA reads TGCGCCAGCAGCCGACAGGAGGGGTTGGGAGAGACCCAGTACTTC. This chain joins TRBV5-1 and TRBJ2-5; D tentatively reads TRBD1 or TRBD2 (6 bases each). Germline CDR1 SGHRS, CDR2 YFSETQ. V gave up 4 bases and J gave up 4 bases, with 17 bases separating them. This CDR3 is 15 amino acids long.

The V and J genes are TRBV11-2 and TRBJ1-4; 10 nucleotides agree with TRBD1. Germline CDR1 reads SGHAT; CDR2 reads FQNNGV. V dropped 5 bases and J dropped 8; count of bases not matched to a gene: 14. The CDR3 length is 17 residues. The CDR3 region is CASSPTGGGLVAEKLFF. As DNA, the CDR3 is TGTGCCAGCAGCCCGACAGGGGGCGGGTTGGTAGCGGAAAAACTGTTTTTT.

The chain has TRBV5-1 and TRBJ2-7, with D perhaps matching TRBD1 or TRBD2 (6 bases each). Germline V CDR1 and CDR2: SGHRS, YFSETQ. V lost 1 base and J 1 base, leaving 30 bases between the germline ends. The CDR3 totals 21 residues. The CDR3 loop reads CASSLTSRGLLVGGPSYEQYF. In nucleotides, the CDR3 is TGCGCCAGCAGCTTGACTTCCCGGGGGCTACTTGTGGGGGGCCCATCCTACGAGCAGTACTTC. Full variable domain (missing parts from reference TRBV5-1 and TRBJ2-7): KAGVTQTPRYLIKTRGQQVTLSCSPISGHRSVSWYQQTPGQGLQFLFEYFSETQRNKGNFPGRFSGRQFSNSRSEMNVSTLELGDSALYLCASSLTSRGLLVGGPSYEQYFGPGTRLTVT.

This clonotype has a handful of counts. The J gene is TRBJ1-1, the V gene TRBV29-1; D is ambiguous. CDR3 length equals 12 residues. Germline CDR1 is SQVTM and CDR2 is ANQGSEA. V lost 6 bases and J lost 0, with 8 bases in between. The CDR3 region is CSVGRVNTEAFF. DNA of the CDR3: TGCAGCGTCGGGAGGGTGAACACTGAAGCTTTCTTT.

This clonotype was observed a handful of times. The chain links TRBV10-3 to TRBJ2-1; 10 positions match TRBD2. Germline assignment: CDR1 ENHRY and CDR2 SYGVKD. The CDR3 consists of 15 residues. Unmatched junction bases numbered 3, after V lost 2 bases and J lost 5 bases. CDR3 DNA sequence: TGTGCCATCAGTGAGAACAGCGGGGGGGACAATGAGCAGTTCTTC. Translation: CAISENSGGDNEQFF.

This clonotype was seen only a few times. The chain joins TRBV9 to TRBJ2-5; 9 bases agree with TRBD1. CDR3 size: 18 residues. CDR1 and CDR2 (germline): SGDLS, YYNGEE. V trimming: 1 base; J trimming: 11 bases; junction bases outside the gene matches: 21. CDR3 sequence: CASSVYTIRDRAHGEQYF. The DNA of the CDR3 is TGTGCCAGCAGCGTATACACTATCCGGGACAGGGCCCATGGAGAGCAGTACTTC.

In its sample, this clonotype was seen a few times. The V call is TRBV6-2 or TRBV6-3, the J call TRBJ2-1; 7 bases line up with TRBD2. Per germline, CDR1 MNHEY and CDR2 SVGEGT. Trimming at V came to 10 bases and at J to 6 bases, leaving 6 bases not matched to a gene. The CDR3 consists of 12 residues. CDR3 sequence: CAIGPGGNEQFF. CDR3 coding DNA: TGTGCCATCGGGCCGGGGGGCAATGAGCAGTTCTTC.

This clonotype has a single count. This chain's CDR3 is CASRTVRPPHYEQYF. As DNA, the CDR3 is TGTGCCAGTAGAACTGTGCGCCCCCCCCACTACGAGCAGTACTTC. The V gene is TRBV28, the J gene TRBJ2-5; no reliable D call. The DNA end is more similar to TRBJ2-7, so the J call may be wrong. The CDR3 is 15 residues long. Germline CDR1 is MDHEN and CDR2 is SYDVKM.

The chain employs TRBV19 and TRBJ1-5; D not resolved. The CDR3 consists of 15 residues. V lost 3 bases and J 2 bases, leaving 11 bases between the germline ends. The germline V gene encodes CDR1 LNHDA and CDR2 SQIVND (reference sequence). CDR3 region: CASSIRLTGNQPQHF. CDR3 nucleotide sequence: TGTGCCAGTAGTATCCGCTTAACGGGCAATCAGCCCCAGCATTTT.

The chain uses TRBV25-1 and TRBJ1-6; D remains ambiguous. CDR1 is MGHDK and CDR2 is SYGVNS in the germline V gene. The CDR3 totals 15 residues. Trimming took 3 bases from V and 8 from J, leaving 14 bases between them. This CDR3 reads CASSELGRGDSPLHF. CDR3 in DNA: TGTGCCAGCAGTGAGCTAGGGCGAGGTGATTCACCCCTCCACTTT. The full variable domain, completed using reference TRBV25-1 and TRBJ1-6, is EADIYQTPRYLVIGTGKKITLECSQTMGHDKMYWYQQDPGMELHLIHYSYGVNSTEKGDLSSESTVSRIRTEHFPLTLESARPSHTSQYLCASSELGRGDSPLHFGNGTRLTVT.

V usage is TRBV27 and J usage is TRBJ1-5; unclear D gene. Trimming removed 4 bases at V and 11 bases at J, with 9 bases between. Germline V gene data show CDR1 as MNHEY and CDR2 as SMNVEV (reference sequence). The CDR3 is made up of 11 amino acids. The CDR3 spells CASSSGRTQHF. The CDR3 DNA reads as TGTGCCAGCAGTTCGGGTCGAACCCAGCATTTT.

The CDR3 bases are TGTGCCAGCAGCTTACAGGGATGGTATGGCTACACCTTC. This gives the protein CASSLQGWYGYTF. V usage is TRBV11-2 and J usage is TRBJ1-2; perhaps TRBD1 as D (5 bases). The germline CDR1 and CDR2 sequences are SGHAT and FQNNGV. The CDR3 sequence is 13 residues long. Trimming took off 2 bases at V and 5 bases at J, with 9 bases between the two ends.

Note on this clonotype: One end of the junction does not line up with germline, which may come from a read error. As DNA, the CDR3 is TGCAGCGTCCTTCCCTCTAGGGCCAACGTCCTGACTTTC. It specifies CSVLPSRANVLTF. V usage is TRBV29-1 and J usage is TRBJ2-6; D is unclear. CDR1 and CDR2 from the germline V gene are SQVTM and ANQGSEA. This CDR3 has 13 residues.